This T cell receptor beta chain was recovered during a study of T cell responses to AZD1222 COVID-19 vaccine (dated by TCRdb to the early 2020s). Looking at the study overall: TCR sequencing covered roughly 230 trial participants: 200 to 220 given two doses of AZD1222 and around 26 given two doses of MenACWY control vaccine. Enrollment into the trials was organized by age into subgroups of 18-55, 56-69 and 70-plus years, and those subgroups contained about 160, 30 and 59 TCR-sequenced participants, respectively.

Summary of the overall study and its limitations: Because no day 14 peak-response samples were available, the repertoires could be characterized only after the peak T cell response. Nearly half of unique spike-specific TCRs reportedly recognized epitopes outside regions mutated in the B.1.351 and B.1.1.7 variants. After two AZD1222 doses, spike-specific TCR breadth and depth were significantly higher than at day 0 and than in MenACWY recipients. The whole spike protein was spanned by vaccine-associated CD4 TCRs, and dominant responses were seen in regions 160-218 and 743-854. Most participants were white British and females outnumbered males, and the authors suggested that clonal diversity may have been underestimated. In the small 56-69-year group, the increase in depth fell short of significance, most likely because of low power. Conclusions about previously exposed vaccinees were limited because only six AZD1222 recipients were SARS-CoV-2 seropositive at baseline.

Concerning this clone itself: Its antigen is unknown. The input lacks base qualities; no much larger clone sits a single base away.

The CDR3 regions of human TCRbeta chains were analyzed by immunosequencing. Concerning the study's data processing: Repertoire TCRs were matched against a reference library of SARS-CoV-2-specific TCRs generated with the MIRA antigen-specificity platform. Breadth was defined as the fraction of unique TCRs that were SARS-CoV-2-associated. Depth was defined as the fraction of total T cells that were SARS-CoV-2-associated. Each spike-specific TCR was assigned to its reactive spike region and to a CD4 or CD8 class using the MIRA data. Log10-transformed breadth and depth values were compared by one-way ANOVA with Sidak's multiple comparisons tests. The immuneACCESS repertoire file appears here via TCRdb, limited to in-frame rearrangements. These files lack a portion of the clones; in checked studies, under half of the deficit traces to unresolved V genes, and the cause of the others is not known. Clonal size and the V and J genes are those of that table, whereas D and trimming came from the DNA. The sample profile shows around 200,000 clones; about 93% of them were found once. About 1% of the sample is taken by the ten largest.

The germline V gene supplies CDR1 SGHRS and CDR2 YFSETQ. V gives up 4 bases and J gives up 8 bases, and the segment between their germline ends measures 12 bases. The CDR3, from cysteine to phenylalanine, totals 13 residues. Of all the DNA, just the CDR3 is kept, 39 bases in frame from base 1. Per the publication, the time point label means: about 28 days (+/-7) after the second vaccine dose. What the treatment or condition label conveys for this sample: meningococcal conjugate vaccine given as trial control. The vaccinee samples were drawn from two UK trials, COV001 and COV002, one of which was a single-blind randomized controlled phase 2/3 trial testing AZD1222 (ChAdOx1 nCoV-19) in healthy adults. For TCRbeta chain sequencing, PBMC samples were collected from trial participants at day 0 and at day 28 after the second dose.

The rearranged segments are TRBV5-1 and TRBJ1-4; 6 matching bases give a weak D call of TRBD1. The sequencing here drew on peripheral blood, taken 28 days after the second dose of the MenACWY control vaccine. The receptor was derived from an adult who received the MenACWY meningococcal vaccine as a control. The bases read TGCGCCAGCAGCAACCGGGACAACGAAAAACTGTTTTTT. This sequence encodes CASSNRDNEKLFF.